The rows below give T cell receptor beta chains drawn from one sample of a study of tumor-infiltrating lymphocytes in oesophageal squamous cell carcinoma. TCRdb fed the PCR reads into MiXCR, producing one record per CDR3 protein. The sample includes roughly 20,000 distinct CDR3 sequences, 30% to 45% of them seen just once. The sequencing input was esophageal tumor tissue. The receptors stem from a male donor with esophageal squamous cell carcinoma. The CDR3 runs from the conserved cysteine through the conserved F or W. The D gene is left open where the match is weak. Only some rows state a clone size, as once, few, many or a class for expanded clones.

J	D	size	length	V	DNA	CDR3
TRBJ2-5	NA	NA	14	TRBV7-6	TGTGCCAGCAGCTCGCGGCCAGGGACGGAGACCCAGTACTTC	CASSSRPGTETQYF
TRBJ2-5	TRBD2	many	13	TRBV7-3	TGTGCCAGCAGCTGGGGGGGCCAAGAGACCCAGTACTTC	CASSWGGQETQYF
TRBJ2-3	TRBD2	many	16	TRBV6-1	TGTGCCAGCAGTCTGGGGACTAGCGGGAGCACAGATACGCAGTATTTT	CASSLGTSGSTDTQYF
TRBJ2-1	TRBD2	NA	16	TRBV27	TGTGCCAGCAGCCTACTAGCGCAAGCCGGAGGGAATGAGCAGTTCTTC	CASSLLAQAGGNEQFF
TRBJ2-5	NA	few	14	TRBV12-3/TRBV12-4	TGTGCCAGCAGTTTGGACGGGGCCTTAGCTGAGCAGTACTTC	CASSLDGALAEQYF
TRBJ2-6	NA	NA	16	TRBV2	TGTGCCAGCAGAACAGGGGGGGTCTCTGGGGCCAACGTCCTGACTTTC	CASRTGGVSGANVLTF
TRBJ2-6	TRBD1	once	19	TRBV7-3	TGTGCCAGCAGCTTAACCGGGACAGGGGGTAGCTCTGGGGCCAACGTCCTGACTTTC	CASSLTGTGGSSGANVLTF
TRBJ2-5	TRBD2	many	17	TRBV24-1	TGTGCCACCAGTGACCCGGGACTAGCGGGGGGTCAAGAGACCCAGTACTTC	CATSDPGLAGGQETQYF
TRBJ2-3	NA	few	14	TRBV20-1	TGCAGTGCTAGAGGGGCGGCCAGGCTAGATACGCAGTATTTT	CSARGAARLDTQYF
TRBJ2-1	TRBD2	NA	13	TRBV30	TGTGCCTGGAGTAATAGCGGGAGCAATGAGCAGTTCTTC	CAWSNSGSNEQFF
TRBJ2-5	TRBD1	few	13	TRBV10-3	TGTGCCATCGGTGACAGGGGGCGCGAGACCCAGTACTTC	CAIGDRGRETQYF
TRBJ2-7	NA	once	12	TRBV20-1	TGCAGTAATGACGGGATCGTCAATGAGCAGTACTTC	CSNDGIVNEQYF
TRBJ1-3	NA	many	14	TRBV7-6	TGTGCCAGCAGCCCTTCCGGGACAGGAAACACCATATATTTT	CASSPSGTGNTIYF
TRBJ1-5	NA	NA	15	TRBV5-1	TGCGCCAGCAGCTTGGTGGGGGCAGATAATCAGCCCCAGCATTTT	CASSLVGADNQPQHF
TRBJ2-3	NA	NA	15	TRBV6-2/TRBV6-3	TGTGCCAGCAGTTACCCGCCTGAAGGGAGAGATACGCAGTATTTT	CASSYPPEGRDTQYF
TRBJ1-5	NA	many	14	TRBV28	TGTGCCAGCACAACTTCAGGAAGCAATCAGCCCCAGCATTTT	CASTTSGSNQPQHF
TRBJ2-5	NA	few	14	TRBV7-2	TGTGCCAGCAGCTTAGGGACAGTCCAAGAGACCCAGTACTTC	CASSLGTVQETQYF
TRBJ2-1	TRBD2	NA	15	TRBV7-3	TGTGCCAGCAGCTTAAGGGGACTAGCCTCCAATGAGCAGTTCTTC	CASSLRGLASNEQFF
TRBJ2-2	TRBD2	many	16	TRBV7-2	TGTGCCAGCAGCCGATCCGGGACTAGCGAAGTAGGGGAGCTGTTTTTT	CASSRSGTSEVGELFF
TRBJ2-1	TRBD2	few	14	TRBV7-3	TGTGCCAGCAGACTAGCGGGAGGGAACAATGAGCAGTTCTTC	CASRLAGGNNEQFF
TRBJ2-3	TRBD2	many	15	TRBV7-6	TGTGCCAGCAGACTCGGGACTAGCGGGGTTTATACGCAGTATTTT	CASRLGTSGVYTQYF
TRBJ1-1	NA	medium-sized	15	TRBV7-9	TGTGCCAGCAGCTTAGGAACGACAGGGAACACTGAAGCTTTCTTT	CASSLGTTGNTEAFF
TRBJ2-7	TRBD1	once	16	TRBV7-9	TGTGCCAGCAGCTTAGTAGGGACAGGTTATTCCTACGAGCAGTACTTC	CASSLVGTGYSYEQYF
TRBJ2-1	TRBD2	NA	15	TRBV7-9	TGTGCCAGCAGCCGGACTAGCGGGGAGAGTAATGAGCAGTTCTTC	CASSRTSGESNEQFF
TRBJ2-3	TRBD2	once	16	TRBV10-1	TGCGCCAGCAGCCCCGGAGTTAGCGGGGGAACAGATACGCAGTATTTT	CASSPGVSGGTDTQYF
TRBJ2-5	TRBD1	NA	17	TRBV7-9	TGTGCCAGCAGCTTAGGGGTCGGGACAGCCCCCTTGGAGACCCAGTACTTC	CASSLGVGTAPLETQYF